This T cell receptor (beta chain) came from a study of shared clonotypes between healthy human individuals. Overall study findings and caveats: Of the naive CD4 clonotypes, roughly 5.2% were shared across a handful of donors.

Method: immunoSEQ multiplex PCR; TCRdb's copy keeps in-frame clones and lacks some. The profile shows around 95,000 clones, 67% of them singletons. This CDR3 is 15 amino acids long. Looked up from germline, CDR1 is MDHEN and CDR2 is SYDVKM. After removal of 5 bases from V and 3 bases from J, the junction contained 6 bases not matched to a gene. Comments on this clone: The antigen is undetermined.

The sequencing input was memory CD8+ T cells sorted from blood. The subset denotes: CD45RO+ cells pooled with CCR7-negative TemRA cells. The genes are TRBV28 and TRBJ2-7; 11 nucleotides line up with TRBD1. This clonotype originated in a man aged 25-45 years in good health. CDR3 protein: CASSPWTGGGYEQYF. The CDR3 bases are TGTGCCAGCAGTCCCTGGACAGGGGGCGGCTACGAGCAGTACTTC.